This note documents a single T cell receptor beta chain sequence. What it recognizes is unknown. The data were obtained in a study of cytomegalovirus exposure and HLA in healthy donors. CDR1 LNHDA and CDR2 SQIVND come from the germline V gene (reference sequence). J gave up 6 bases and V 6 bases, and 12 bases lay outside the gene matches. The CDR3 contains 16 residues. Study outcomes and limitations: In a later analysis, approximately 15,000 TCR beta sequences were associated with HLA alleles at 0.05 false discovery rate. Information on immune exposure was restricted to one variable (CMV serostatus). Previous analysis showed most TCR beta V segments were productive about 87% or about 30% of the time.

The PCR contained 60 Vbeta and 13 Jbeta primers. The table came from immunoSEQ multiplex PCR; TCRdb's copy has only in-frame clones and leaves some out. The table includes some 200,000 clones, roughly 80% detected once. This clonotype was sampled from a woman aged 50 to 65 in good health and CMV-seropositive. Input material: PBMCs. The J gene is TRBJ2-3, the V gene TRBV19; TRBD2 matches 10 bases. The CDR3, as DNA: TGTGCCAGTAGCCCGGGGACGAGCGGGGGGGCCGATACGCAGTATTTT. Its translation is CASSPGTSGGADTQYF.